A selection of T cell receptor beta chains follows, all from one sample in a study of blood T cell repertoires in COVID-19. Sequenced by immunoSEQ multiplex PCR; TCRdb stores in-frame clones only, minus some. This table holds a few hundred thousand clones, around 90% found once. The sample was PBMCs or T cells enriched from blood (not recorded which). The receptors derive from a man between 25 and 39 years old who had recovered from COVID-19. Each CDR3 is given with its conserved first and last residue. The D gene is left open where the match is weak. Clone size appears in some rows only: once, few, many, or a class for an expanded clone.

CDR3	DNA	D	V	size	J
CASSSRGERNTIYF	TGTGCCAGCAGCTCCAGGGGGGAGCGAAACACCATATATTTT	TRBD1	TRBV11-3	-	TRBJ1-3
CATTRAPPNQPQHF	TGTGCCACTACTAGGGCCCCCCCCAATCAGCCCCAGCATTTT	-	TRBV6-5	few	TRBJ1-5
CASSLWSGFRGKEKLFF	TGTGCCAGCAGTTTATGGTCCGGTTTCAGGGGAAAGGAAAAACTGTTTTTT	-	TRBV27	-	TRBJ1-4
CASSESVEGEGYTF	TGCGCCAGCAGTGAGTCGGTGGAAGGGGAAGGCTACACCTTC	-	TRBV10-1	-	TRBJ1-2
CASSLTSGGAYEQFF	TGTGCCAGCAGCCTAACTAGCGGGGGGGCCTATGAGCAGTTCTTC	TRBD2	TRBV9	-	TRBJ2-1
CASSLRYTEAFF	TGTGCCAGCAGTTTACGGTACACTGAAGCTTTCTTT	-	TRBV28	-	TRBJ1-1
CASSTSNTGELFF	TGTGCCAGCAGTACTAGTAACACCGGGGAGCTGTTTTTT	-	TRBV6-5	-	TRBJ2-2
CASSEGTGEVGELFF	TGTGCCAGCAGCGAGGGGACAGGGGAAGTCGGGGAGCTGTTTTTT	TRBD1	TRBV6-5	-	TRBJ2-2
CASSLVGGTGELFF	TGCGCCAGCAGCTTGGTGGGAGGCACCGGGGAGCTGTTTTTT	-	TRBV5-1	-	TRBJ2-2
CASSQNRGRRETQYF	TGTGCCAGCAGCCAAAACAGGGGGCGCAGGGAGACCCAGTACTTC	TRBD1	TRBV11-3	-	TRBJ2-5
CASDERYEQYF	TGTGCCAGTGATGAGAGGTACGAGCAGTACTTC	-	TRBV6-5	few	TRBJ2-7
CASSIRTVTF	TGTGCCAGTAGTATAAGGACAGTCACCTTC	-	TRBV19	-	TRBJ1-2
CASSQPGVNQPQHF	TGTGCCAGCAGCCAGCCGGGGGTCAATCAGCCCCAGCATTTT	-	TRBV4-2	-	TRBJ1-5
CASSLGSAGDEQYF	TGTGCCAGCAGCTTGGGAAGTGCGGGGGACGAGCAGTACTTC	TRBD2	TRBV5-8	-	TRBJ2-7
CASSLMGSTEAFF	TGTGCCAGCAGCTTGATGGGGAGCACTGAAGCTTTCTTT	-	TRBV5-6	-	TRBJ1-1
CASSQRLTGLPSEQYF	TGTGCCAGCAGCCAAAGGTTGACAGGGTTACCCAGCGAGCAGTACTTC	TRBD1	TRBV3-1/TRBV3-2	-	TRBJ2-7
CASNFIGANVLTF	TGTGCCAGTAACTTCATCGGGGCCAACGTCCTGACTTTC	-	TRBV19	once	TRBJ2-6
CASSLGRLTEAFF	TGTGCCAGCAGCTTAGGGAGGTTGACGGAAGCTTTCTTT	-	TRBV7-2	-	TRBJ1-1
CASSLRSGLLNTEAFF	TGTGCCAGCAGCTTGAGAAGCGGTCTTCTGAACACTGAAGCTTTCTTT	-	TRBV5-8	-	TRBJ1-1
CASSHLRRQGDGYTF	TGTGCCAGCAGCCACCTAAGGCGCCAGGGGGATGGCTACACCTTC	TRBD1	TRBV11-2	-	TRBJ1-2
CATSSGIRTEAFF	TGTGCCACCAGTTCAGGGATTCGCACTGAAGCTTTCTTT	-	TRBV24-1	-	TRBJ1-1
CASSFQGRGDTQYF	TGCGCCAGCAGCTTTCAGGGTAGGGGGGATACGCAGTATTTT	-	TRBV5-1	-	TRBJ2-3
CASSVWSGGNTEAFF	TGTGCCAGCAGTGTATGGTCAGGAGGGAACACTGAAGCTTTCTTT	-	TRBV27	-	TRBJ1-1
CASSYGLTGANSPLHF	TGTGCCAGCAGCTACGGATTGACAGGGGCTAATTCACCCCTCCACTTT	TRBD1	TRBV4-2	once	TRBJ1-6
CASSSPGQIFLEKLFF	TGTGCCAGCAGCTCTCCCGGACAGATTTTTTTAGAAAAACTGTTTTTT	-	TRBV28	few	TRBJ1-4
CASSQDLGGEKLFF	TGTGCCAGCAGCCAAGATCTGGGAGGTGAAAAACTGTTTTTT	-	TRBV3-1/TRBV3-2	once	TRBJ1-4
CASRLLLTSTDTQYF	TGCGCCAGCAGACTCCTCCTAACTAGCACAGATACGCAGTATTTT	-	TRBV5-1	-	TRBJ2-3
CASSIEGGGRTEAFF	TGTGCCAGTAGTATTGAAGGGGGCGGTAGGACTGAAGCTTTCTTT	TRBD1	TRBV19	-	TRBJ1-1
CASSREVVAAQETQYF	TGCGCCAGCAGTCGCGAGGTCGTAGCCGCTCAAGAGACCCAGTACTTC	-	TRBV23-1	-	TRBJ2-5
CASSRQGGSKNIQYF	TGTGCCAGCAGCAGACAGGGTGGTTCCAAAAACATTCAGTACTTC	TRBD1	TRBV7-2	-	TRBJ2-4
CASSSPSGGATDTQYF	TGTGCCAGCAGTTCCCCATCGGGGGGGGCTACAGATACGCAGTATTTT	TRBD2	TRBV27	-	TRBJ2-3
CATTNTGTGLYEQYF	TGTGCCACCACTAATACCGGGACAGGCCTCTACGAGCAGTACTTC	TRBD1	TRBV27	-	TRBJ2-7
CASRHSSYEQYF	TGTGCCAGCAGACATTCTAGCTACGAGCAGTACTTC	-	TRBV27	-	TRBJ2-7
CASSDDRGGYGYTF	TGTGCCAGCAGTGACGACAGGGGGGGGTATGGCTACACCTTC	TRBD1	TRBV2	-	TRBJ1-2
CASNSGLSYEQYF	TGTGCCAGCAACTCGGGGTTATCCTACGAGCAGTACTTC	-	TRBV5-5	-	TRBJ2-7
CASSMMDSLYGYTF	TGTGCCAGTAGTATGATGGACAGCCTCTATGGCTACACCTTC	-	TRBV19	-	TRBJ1-2
CASSTYNQPQHF	TGTGCCAGCTCCACTTACAATCAGCCCCAGCATTTT	-	TRBV18	-	TRBJ1-5
CASSLGSSGDTEAFF	TGCGCCAGCAGCTTGGGTTCCTCAGGGGACACTGAAGCTTTCTTT	-	TRBV5-1	-	TRBJ1-1
CASSSSWGGETQYF	TGTGCCAGTAGTAGTTCGTGGGGGGGAGAGACCCAGTACTTC	TRBD2	TRBV19	-	TRBJ2-5
CASRTEASYNSPLHF	TGTGCCAGTAGGACCGAGGCGTCCTATAATTCACCCCTCCACTTT	-	TRBV19	-	TRBJ1-6
CASSQTTGVYEQYF	TGTGCCAGCAGCCAAACTACAGGCGTCTACGAGCAGTACTTC	-	TRBV3-1/TRBV3-2	-	TRBJ2-7
CATRTANTGELFF	TGTGCCACCAGGACAGCTAACACCGGGGAGCTGTTTTTT	-	TRBV24-1	few	TRBJ2-2
CASSPWTGSGTEAFF	TGTGCCAGCAGCCCATGGACAGGGAGCGGCACTGAAGCTTTCTTT	TRBD1	TRBV6-5	-	TRBJ1-1
CASSKTGLGEQFF	TGTGCCAGTAGCAAGACAGGGTTGGGTGAGCAGTTCTTC	TRBD1	TRBV19	-	TRBJ2-1
CASSAEVKGEAFF	TGTGCCAGCAGTGCGGAGGTCAAGGGTGAAGCTTTCTTT	-	TRBV2	-	TRBJ1-1
CASSFSGTEAFF	TGTGCCAGCAGTTTTAGCGGAACTGAAGCTTTCTTT	-	TRBV28	-	TRBJ1-1
CASSRDRVNEKLFF	TGCGCCAGCAGCCGGGACAGGGTAAATGAAAAACTGTTTTTT	TRBD1	TRBV5-1	once	TRBJ1-4
CASSRAAVVWEQYF	TGTGCCAGCTCGCGGGCGGCCGTGGTGTGGGAGCAGTACTTC	-	TRBV18	-	TRBJ2-7